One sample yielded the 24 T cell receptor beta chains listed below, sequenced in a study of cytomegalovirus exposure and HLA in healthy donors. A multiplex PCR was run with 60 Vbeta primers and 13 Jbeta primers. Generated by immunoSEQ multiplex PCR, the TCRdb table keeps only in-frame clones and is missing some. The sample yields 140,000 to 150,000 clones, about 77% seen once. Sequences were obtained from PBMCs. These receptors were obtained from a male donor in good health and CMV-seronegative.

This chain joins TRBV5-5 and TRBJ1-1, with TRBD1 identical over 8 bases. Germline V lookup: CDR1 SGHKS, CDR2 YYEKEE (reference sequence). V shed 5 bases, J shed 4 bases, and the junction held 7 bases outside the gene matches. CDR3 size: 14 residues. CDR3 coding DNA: TGTGCCAGCAGGGGACGGACAGGGCTCACTGAAGCTTTCTTT. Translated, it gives CASRGRTGLTEAFF. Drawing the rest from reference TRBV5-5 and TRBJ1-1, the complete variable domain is DAGVTQSPTHLIKTRGQQVTLRCSPISGHKSVSWYQQVLGQGPQFIFQYYEKEERGRGNFPDRFSARQFPNYSSELNVNALLLGDSALYLCASRGRTGLTEAFFGQGTRLTVV.

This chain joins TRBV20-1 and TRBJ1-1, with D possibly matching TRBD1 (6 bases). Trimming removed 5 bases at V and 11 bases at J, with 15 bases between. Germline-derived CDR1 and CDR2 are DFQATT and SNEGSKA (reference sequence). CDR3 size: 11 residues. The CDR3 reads CSAYRVNGAFF. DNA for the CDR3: TGCAGTGCTTACAGGGTAAATGGTGCTTTCTTT.

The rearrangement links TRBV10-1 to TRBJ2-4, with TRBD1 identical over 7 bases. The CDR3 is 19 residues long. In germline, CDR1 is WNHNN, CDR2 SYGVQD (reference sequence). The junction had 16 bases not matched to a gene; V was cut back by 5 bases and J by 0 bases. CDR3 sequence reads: CASSQTGIQSNLAKNIQYF. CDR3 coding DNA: TGCGCCAGCAGTCAGACAGGGATACAATCAAATCTAGCCAAAAACATTCAGTACTTC.

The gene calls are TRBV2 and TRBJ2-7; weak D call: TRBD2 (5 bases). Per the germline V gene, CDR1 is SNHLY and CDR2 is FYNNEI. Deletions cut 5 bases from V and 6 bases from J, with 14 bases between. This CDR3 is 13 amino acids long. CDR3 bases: TGTGCCAGCAGTCTGAGGGCGGCAGTCGAGCAGTACTTC. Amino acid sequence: CASSLRAAVEQYF.

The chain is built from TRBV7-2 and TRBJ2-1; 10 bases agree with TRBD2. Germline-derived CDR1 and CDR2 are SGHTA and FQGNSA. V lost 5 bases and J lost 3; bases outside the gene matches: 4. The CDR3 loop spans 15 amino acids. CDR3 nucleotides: TGTGCCAGCAGCCTTAGCGGGGGGAGCTACAATGAGCAGTTCTTC. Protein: CASSLSGGSYNEQFF.

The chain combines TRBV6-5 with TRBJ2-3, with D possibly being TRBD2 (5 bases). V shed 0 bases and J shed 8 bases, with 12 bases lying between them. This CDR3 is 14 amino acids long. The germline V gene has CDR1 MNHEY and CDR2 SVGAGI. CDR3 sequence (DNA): TGTGCCAGCAGTTACTCCGGCCCAGGAGGTACGCAGTATTTT. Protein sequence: CASSYSGPGGTQYF.

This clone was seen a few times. In DNA, the CDR3 is TGTGCCAGCAGCGTAGAAGACAGGGTGGACTATGGCTACACCTTC. This sequence encodes CASSVEDRVDYGYTF. The V call is TRBV9, the J call TRBJ1-2, with TRBD1 identical over 7 bases. V was clipped by 0 bases and J by 3 bases; unmatched bases: 5. There are 15 residues in the CDR3. Germline V gives CDR1 SGDLS, CDR2 YYNGEE.

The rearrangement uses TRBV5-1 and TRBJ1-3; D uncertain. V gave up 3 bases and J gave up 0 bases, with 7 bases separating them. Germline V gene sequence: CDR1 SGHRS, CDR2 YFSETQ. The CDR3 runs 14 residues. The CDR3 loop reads CASSSMVSGNTIYF. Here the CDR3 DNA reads TGCGCCAGCAGCTCTATGGTCTCTGGAAACACCATATATTTT.

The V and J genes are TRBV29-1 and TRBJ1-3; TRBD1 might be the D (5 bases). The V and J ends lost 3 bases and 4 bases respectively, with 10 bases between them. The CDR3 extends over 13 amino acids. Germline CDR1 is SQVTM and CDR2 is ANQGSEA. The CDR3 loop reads CSVDWRGGNTIYF. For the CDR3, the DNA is TGCAGCGTTGACTGGCGGGGGGGAAACACCATATATTTT.

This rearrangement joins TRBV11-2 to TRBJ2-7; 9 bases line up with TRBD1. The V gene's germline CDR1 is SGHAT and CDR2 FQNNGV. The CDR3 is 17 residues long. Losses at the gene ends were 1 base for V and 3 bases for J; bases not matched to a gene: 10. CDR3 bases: TGTGCCAGCAGCTTAGGGACAGGGGCCTACGTGAACTACGAGCAGTACTTC. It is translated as CASSLGTGAYVNYEQYF.

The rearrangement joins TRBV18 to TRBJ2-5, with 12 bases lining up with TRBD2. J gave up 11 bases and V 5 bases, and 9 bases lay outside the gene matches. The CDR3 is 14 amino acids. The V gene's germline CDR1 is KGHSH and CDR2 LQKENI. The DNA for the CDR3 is TGTGCCAGCTCAGAACTAGCGGGAGGCCGAGAGCAGTACTTC. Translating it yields CASSELAGGREQYF.

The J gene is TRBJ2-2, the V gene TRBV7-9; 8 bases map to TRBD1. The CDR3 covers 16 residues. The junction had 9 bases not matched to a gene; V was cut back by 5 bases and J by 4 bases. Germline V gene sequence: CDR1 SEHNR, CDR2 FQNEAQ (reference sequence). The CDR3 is CASSRVGTGGTGELFF. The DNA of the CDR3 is TGTGCCAGCAGCCGCGTAGGAACAGGGGGCACCGGGGAGCTGTTTTTT.

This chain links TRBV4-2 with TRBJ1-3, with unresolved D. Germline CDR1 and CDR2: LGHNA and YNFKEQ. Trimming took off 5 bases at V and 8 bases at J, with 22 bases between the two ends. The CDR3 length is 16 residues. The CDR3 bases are TGTGCCAGCAGCTCCCCGGAGTTGGTACTACTAGACACCATATATTTT. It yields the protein CASSSPELVLLDTIYF.

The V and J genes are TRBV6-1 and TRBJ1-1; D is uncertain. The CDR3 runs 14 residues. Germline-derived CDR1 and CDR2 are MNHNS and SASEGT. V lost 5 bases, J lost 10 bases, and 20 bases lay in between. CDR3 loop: CASSRGPLEVRAFF. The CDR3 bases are TGTGCCAGCAGTCGAGGGCCTTTGGAGGTTAGAGCTTTCTTT.

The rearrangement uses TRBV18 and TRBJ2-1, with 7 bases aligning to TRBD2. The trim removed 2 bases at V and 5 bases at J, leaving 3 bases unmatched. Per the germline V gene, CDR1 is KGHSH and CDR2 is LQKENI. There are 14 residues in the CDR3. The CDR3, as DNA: TGTGCCAGCTCACCAAACAGCGGGAACAATGAGCAGTTCTTC. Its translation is CASSPNSGNNEQFF.

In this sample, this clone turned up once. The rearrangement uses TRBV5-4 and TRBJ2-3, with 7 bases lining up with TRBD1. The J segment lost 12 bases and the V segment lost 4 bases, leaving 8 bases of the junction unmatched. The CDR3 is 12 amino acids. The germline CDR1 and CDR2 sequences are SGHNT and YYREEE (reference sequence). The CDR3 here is CASSPGTVNQYF. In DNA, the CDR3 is TGTGCCAGCAGCCCTGGGACAGTGAACCAGTATTTT.

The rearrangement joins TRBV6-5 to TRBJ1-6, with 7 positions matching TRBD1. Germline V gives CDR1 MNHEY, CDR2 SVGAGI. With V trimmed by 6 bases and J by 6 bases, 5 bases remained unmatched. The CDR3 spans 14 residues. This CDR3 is CASSTDRFNSPLHF. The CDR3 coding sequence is TGTGCCAGCAGCACGGACAGGTTTAATTCACCCCTCCACTTT.

The CDR3 loop is CASSQDPPESSGAQETQYF. The CDR3, as DNA: TGCGCCAGCAGCCAAGATCCCCCCGAGTCTAGCGGGGCCCAAGAGACCCAGTACTTC. V and J are TRBV4-1 and TRBJ2-5, with 9 positions matching TRBD2. Germline V gives CDR1 MGHRA, CDR2 YSYEKL. CDR3 size: 19 residues. Trimming took 0 bases from V and 1 from J; bases not matched to a gene: 12.

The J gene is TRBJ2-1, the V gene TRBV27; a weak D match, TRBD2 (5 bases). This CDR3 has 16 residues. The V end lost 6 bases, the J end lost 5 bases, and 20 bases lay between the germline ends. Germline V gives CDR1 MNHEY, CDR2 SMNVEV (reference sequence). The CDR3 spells CASRTFGVAPNNEQFF. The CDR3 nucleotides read TGTGCCAGCAGGACCTTTGGGGTAGCGCCAAACAATGAGCAGTTCTTC.

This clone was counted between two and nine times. CDR3 nucleotide sequence: TGCAGCGTTAGGGTGGGGACAGGGAACACTGAAGCTTTCTTT. It encodes CSVRVGTGNTEAFF. The chain joins TRBV29-1 to TRBJ1-1, with 8 bases fitting TRBD1. Germline assignment: CDR1 SQVTM and CDR2 ANQGSEA. V dropped 5 bases and J dropped 1; count of bases not matched to a gene: 6. This CDR3 has 14 residues.

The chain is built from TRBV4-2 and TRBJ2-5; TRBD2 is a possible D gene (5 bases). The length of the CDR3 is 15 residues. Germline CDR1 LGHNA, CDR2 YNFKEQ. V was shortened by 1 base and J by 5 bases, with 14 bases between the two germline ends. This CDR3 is CASSQGAGEEETQYF. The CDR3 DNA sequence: TGTGCCAGCAGCCAAGGCGCCGGGGAAGAGGAGACCCAGTACTTC.

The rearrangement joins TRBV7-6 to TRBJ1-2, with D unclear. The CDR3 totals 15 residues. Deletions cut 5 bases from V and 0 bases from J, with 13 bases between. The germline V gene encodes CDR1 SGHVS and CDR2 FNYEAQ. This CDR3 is CASSRDTPPNYGYTF. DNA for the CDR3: TGTGCCAGCAGCCGTGACACCCCTCCTAACTATGGCTACACCTTC.

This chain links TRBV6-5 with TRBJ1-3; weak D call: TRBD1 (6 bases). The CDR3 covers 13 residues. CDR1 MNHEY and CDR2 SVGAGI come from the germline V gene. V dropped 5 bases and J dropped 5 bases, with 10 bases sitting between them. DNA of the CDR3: TGTGCCAGCAGTCCGGGACAAAGAAACACCATATATTTT. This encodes CASSPGQRNTIYF.

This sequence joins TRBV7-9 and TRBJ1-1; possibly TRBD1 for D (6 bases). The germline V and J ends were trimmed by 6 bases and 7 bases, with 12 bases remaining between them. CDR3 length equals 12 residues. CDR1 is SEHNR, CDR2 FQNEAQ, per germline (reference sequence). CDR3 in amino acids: CASREQGLEAFF. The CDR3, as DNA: TGTGCCAGCAGAGAACAGGGCCTTGAAGCTTTCTTT.